These 10 T cell receptor beta chains came from one sample sequenced in a study of blood T cell repertoires in COVID-19 (dated by TCRdb to 2020 to 2021). Library creation used the immunoSEQ multiplex PCR assay. The table comes from immuneACCESS by way of TCRdb, which keeps in-frame sequences with V and J called. Part of the clones is missing from these tables; in studies checked, under half for an unresolved V gene and the rest for unknown reasons. The sample yields some 100,000 clones; roughly 79% were counted once. The ten largest clonotypes hold around 30% of the sample. Source material: peripheral blood. The receptors originated from a man in his 70s with active or convalescent COVID-19.

This chain uses TRBV19 with TRBJ1-1; 7 nucleotides line up with TRBD1. Germline CDR1 and CDR2: LNHDA and SQIVND (reference sequence). The CDR3 consists of 13 residues. The V segment lost 7 bases and the J segment 5 bases; nucleotides outside the gene matches: 7. The CDR3 nucleotides read TGTGCCAGTAATGAAGGGGGCTTAACTGAAGCTTTCTTT. Translated, it gives CASNEGGLTEAFF.

The chain joins TRBV18 to TRBJ1-1, with TRBD1 matching over 7 bases. Germline values: CDR1 KGHSH, CDR2 LQKENI. The CDR3 has 15 amino acids. V lost 2 bases, J lost 1 base, and 4 bases stayed unmatched. The CDR3 coding sequence is TGTGCCAGCTCACCAAGAGGGGGCGGGAACACTGAAGCTTTCTTT. Its translation is CASSPRGGGNTEAFF. Complete variable domain (other parts from reference TRBV18 and TRBJ1-1): NAGVMQNPRHLVRRRGQEARLRCSPMKGHSHVYWYRQLPEEGLKFMVYLQKENIIDESGMPKERFSAEFPKEGPSILRIQQVVRGDSAAYFCASSPRGGGNTEAFFGQGTRLTVV.

V and J are TRBV7-2 and TRBJ2-2; D remains unclear. Germline V gene data show CDR1 as SGHTA and CDR2 as FQGNSA. The ends were cut back, 1 base at V and 6 bases at J, with 12 bases in the middle. The CDR3 runs 15 residues. CDR3 residues: CASSLGNWFSGELFF. The CDR3 nucleotides read TGTGCCAGCAGCTTAGGAAACTGGTTTTCCGGGGAGCTGTTTTTT.

This chain joins TRBV5-4 and TRBJ1-1; D gene uncertain. The V gene lost 0 bases and the J gene lost 4 bases, with 10 bases spanning the gap. CDR1 SGHNT and CDR2 YYREEE come from the germline V gene (reference sequence). The CDR3 extends over 14 amino acids. The CDR3 spells CASSLEGRRTEAFF. The DNA for the CDR3 is TGTGCCAGCAGCTTGGAAGGGAGGCGCACTGAAGCTTTCTTT.

The chain is built from TRBV12-3 or TRBV12-4 and TRBJ2-3; possible D gene TRBD1, 6 bases. CDR3 size: 12 residues. V lost 1 base and J lost 8, with 7 bases in between. The CDR3 bases are TGTGCCAGCAGTTTAGTCAGGGGTACGCAGTATTTT. Protein: CASSLVRGTQYF.

The count of this clone is one. The V call is TRBV7-9, the J call TRBJ2-7, with a tentative D call TRBD1 (5 bases). CDR1 is SEHNR and CDR2 is FQNEAQ in the germline V gene (reference sequence). V was pared by 2 bases and J by 0 bases, with 11 bases between. The CDR3 runs to 15 residues. The CDR3 is CASSLYQGTSYEQYF. In DNA form, the CDR3 reads TGTGCCAGCAGCTTATACCAGGGAACCTCCTACGAGCAGTACTTC.

The genes are TRBV11-2 and TRBJ1-1, with D maybe TRBD1 (5 bases). The CDR3 consists of 16 residues. The V and J ends lost 0 bases and 5 bases respectively, with 16 bases between them. Germline CDR1 SGHAT, CDR2 FQNNGV. The CDR3 DNA reads TGTGCCAGCAGCTTAGATCCCGCGGGACTTAGGACTGAAGCTTTCTTT. Its protein product is CASSLDPAGLRTEAFF.

The J gene is TRBJ2-1, the V gene TRBV7-2, with 10 nucleotides matching TRBD2. The V gene end was trimmed by 0 bases and the J gene end by 8 bases; junction bases not matched to a gene: 7. Germline CDR1 is SGHTA and CDR2 is FQGNSA. The CDR3 length is 16 residues. CDR3 in amino acids: CASSLAASGGIDEQFF. As DNA, the CDR3 is TGTGCCAGCAGCTTAGCAGCTAGCGGGGGTATCGATGAGCAGTTCTTC.

The chain employs TRBV2 and TRBJ1-5, with 9 positions matching TRBD1. Germline V lookup: CDR1 SNHLY, CDR2 FYNNEI. The CDR3 sequence is 15 residues long. V gave up 5 bases and J gave up 1 base; unmatched junction bases: 3. The CDR3 loop is CASSRTGASNQPQHF. The DNA of the CDR3 is TGTGCCAGCAGTAGGACAGGGGCAAGCAATCAGCCCCAGCATTTT.

J is TRBJ1-1 and V is TRBV13; 10 nucleotides align to TRBD1. Germline CDR1 and CDR2: PRHDT and FYEKMQ (reference sequence). The CDR3 runs 15 residues. J gave up 5 bases and V 5 bases, and 8 bases lay outside the gene matches. The CDR3 spells CASSPRDRGGTEAFF. In nucleotides, the CDR3 is TGTGCCAGCAGCCCCCGGGACAGGGGTGGGACTGAAGCTTTCTTT.